This T cell receptor beta chain emerged from a study of long-term antiretroviral therapy in people with HIV. General observations from the study: Information on adherence to ART, viral resistance or therapy changes was unavailable.

Comments on this clone: Its antigen is unidentified.

immunoSEQ v3.0 was run at survey level. Produced via immunoSEQ multiplex PCR; TCRdb's table is partial and in-frame only. This sample has about 18,000 clones, with approximately 90% found just once. Every one of the participants with HIV received treatment in the United States. The clonotype comes from a man in his fifties with HIV. The starting material was unsorted PBMCs, obtained 4.2 years after starting antiretroviral therapy.

Here the CDR3 reads CASTSGTGSYEQYF. The DNA for the CDR3 is TGCGCCAGCACCTCCGGGACAGGGAGCTACGAGCAGTACTTC. The chain employs TRBV5-1 and TRBJ2-7; 9 nucleotides line up with TRBD1. This CDR3 comprises 14 residues. With V trimmed by 6 bases and J by 3 bases, 7 bases remained unmatched. Germline V gives CDR1 SGHRS, CDR2 YFSETQ.